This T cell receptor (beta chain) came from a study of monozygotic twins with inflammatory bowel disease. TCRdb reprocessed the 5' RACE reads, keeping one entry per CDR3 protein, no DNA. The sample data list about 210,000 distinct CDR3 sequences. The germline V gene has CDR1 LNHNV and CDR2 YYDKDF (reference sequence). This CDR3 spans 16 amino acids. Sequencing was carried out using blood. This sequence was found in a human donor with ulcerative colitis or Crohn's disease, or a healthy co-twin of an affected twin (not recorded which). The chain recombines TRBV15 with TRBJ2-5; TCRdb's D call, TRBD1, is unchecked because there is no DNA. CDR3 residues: CATSRVVSTGRETQYF.